A single sample is the source of the 19 T cell receptor beta chains below, sequenced in a study of response to subunit inactivated influenza vaccine (dated 2018 in TCRdb). The protocol used for the library was RT-PCR. The run used an Illumina HiSeq 2500. Clones were called with MiXCR by TCRdb after fastp trimmed the public reads at Q25, and only in-frame beta chains were retained. Rows with a matching CDR3 protein are joined into one entry that keeps the most common DNA and genes. This sample gives hundreds of thousands of distinct CDR3 sequences in total; 6% to 9% of them show up just once. Roughly 13% of the sample is in the top ten clones. The specimen was PBMCs from blood, collected 23 to 25 months after vaccination. The receptors were sampled from a man between 50 and 75 years old who received an inactivated influenza vaccine. Donor details come from another sample of the same person, matched by shared clones.

Ten or more counts support this clonotype. This rearrangement joins TRBV6-2 or TRBV6-3 to TRBJ1-1; D remains ambiguous. The CDR3 is made up of 14 amino acids. In germline, CDR1 is MNHEY, CDR2 SVGEGT. Trimming cost V 4 bases and J 3 bases, with 12 bases left between them. CDR3 in DNA: TGTGCCAGCAGTTCCACCACGATGTACACTGAAGCTTTCTTT. It codes for CASSSTTMYTEAFF.

The gene calls are TRBV12-3 or TRBV12-4 and TRBJ1-6; maybe TRBD1 (5 bases). Trimming pared 6 bases from V and 9 bases from J, leaving 21 bases between. CDR3 size: 16 residues. This CDR3 is CASSPTGEGLGSPLHF. The CDR3 DNA sequence: TGTGCCAGCAGCCCGACCGGGGAGGGGCTGGGTTCACCCCTCCACTTT.

The chain uses TRBV20-1 and TRBJ2-5; D is unclear. The CDR3 has 15 amino acids. The germline gives CDR1 DFQATT, CDR2 SNEGSKA (reference sequence). The V gene lost 3 bases and the J gene lost 5 bases, with 19 bases spanning the gap. In DNA form, the CDR3 reads TGCAGTGCTAGTGCGGCGGCCCCGAGTGAGGAGACCCAGTACTTC. Protein product: CSASAAAPSEETQYF.

The chain carries TRBV11-2 and TRBJ2-1; 11 bases map to TRBD2. Trimming cost V 2 bases and J 7 bases; bases outside gene matches: 4. This CDR3 has 15 amino acids. CDR1 is SGHAT, CDR2 FQNNGV, per germline. In DNA, the CDR3 is TGTGCCAGCAGCTTAAGGAGGACTAGCGGGAATGAGCAGTTCTTC. Protein: CASSLRRTSGNEQFF.

This clonotype has ten or more counts. The chain joins TRBV6-1 to TRBJ2-1; TRBD2 agrees at 14 bases. Germline assignment: CDR1 MNHNS and CDR2 SASEGT. The J segment lost 7 bases and the V segment lost 5 bases, leaving 4 bases of the junction unmatched. This CDR3 has 15 amino acids. CDR3 sequence reads: CASSRLAGGNNEQFF. CDR3 coding DNA: TGTGCCAGCAGTCGACTAGCGGGGGGGAATAATGAGCAGTTCTTC.

This clonotype was observed a few times. The chain links TRBV4-1 to TRBJ1-5; TRBD1 agrees at 7 bases. Germline V gene data show CDR1 as MGHRA and CDR2 as YSYEKL. After removal of 3 bases from V and 5 bases from J, the junction contained 7 bases not matched to a gene. The CDR3 consists of 15 residues. In DNA, the CDR3 is TGCGCCAGCAGCCAGACCGGGACAGCTTATCAGCCCCAGCATTTT. As protein: CASSQTGTAYQPQHF.

This clonotype was counted a few times. The J gene is TRBJ2-1, the V gene TRBV7-2; TRBD2 might be the D (6 bases). Trimming pared 1 base from V and 4 bases from J, leaving 11 bases between. The length of the CDR3 is 15 residues. Germline-derived CDR1 and CDR2 are SGHTA and FQGNSA. CDR3 residues: CASSLVGGLYNEQFF. The CDR3 DNA is TGTGCCAGCAGCTTAGTGGGGGGTCTATACAATGAGCAGTTCTTC.

This clonotype was observed a handful of times. The CDR3 DNA reads TGCAGTGCAGCCGGGACAACTAGCACAGATACGCAGTATTTT. The encoded protein is CSAAGTTSTDTQYF. The chain links TRBV20-1 to TRBJ2-3; a weak D match, TRBD1 (6 bases). The CDR3 has 14 amino acids. The V and J ends lost 6 bases and 0 bases respectively, with 13 bases between them. Germline lookup yields CDR1 DFQATT and CDR2 SNEGSKA (reference sequence).

This clonotype was picked up a small number of times. The rearrangement links TRBV7-2 to TRBJ2-3; D may be TRBD2 (6 bases). CDR3 length: 15 amino acids. Per the germline V gene, CDR1 is SGHTA and CDR2 is FQGNSA. V dropped 4 bases and J dropped 0 bases, with 11 bases sitting between them. In DNA form, the CDR3 reads TGTGCCAGCAGCTGGTGGACTACTAGCACAGATACGCAGTATTTT. It is translated as CASSWWTTSTDTQYF.

With regard to this clonotype: A single base separates this from a much larger clone, so it may be a read error. This sequence joins TRBV12-3 or TRBV12-4 and TRBJ2-1; D not resolved. The CDR3 is made up of 14 amino acids. V lost 5 bases and J 10 bases, leaving 18 bases between the germline ends. The chain's CDR3 is CASSTSAARTEQFF. The DNA of the CDR3 is TGTGCCAGCAGTACCAGTGCAGCGAGGACCGAGCAGTTCTTC.

This clonotype was seen at least ten times. V usage is TRBV20-1 and J usage is TRBJ1-5; unclear D gene. This CDR3 is 14 amino acids long. The germline V gene encodes CDR1 DFQATT and CDR2 SNEGSKA (reference sequence). Trimming removed 3 bases from V and 3 bases from J, with 12 bases in between. The CDR3 nucleotides are TGCAGTGCTAGTGGTGGGCAGATCAATCAGCCCCAGCATTTT. Its translation is CSASGGQINQPQHF.

This clonotype occurred a few times. The gene calls are TRBV6-1 and TRBJ1-3; D not resolved. Germline lookup yields CDR1 MNHNS and CDR2 SASEGT. V shed 5 bases and J shed 1 base, with 15 bases lying between them. The CDR3 is made up of 16 amino acids. In nucleotides, the CDR3 is TGTGCCAGCAGTCCCGCGGCCTTTGTGTCTGGAAACACCATATATTTT. Translated: CASSPAAFVSGNTIYF.

This clonotype was detected only a few times. The V call is TRBV24-1, the J call TRBJ2-7; D is unclear. The CDR3 runs 14 residues. Between the trimmed V and J ends, which lost 0 bases and 5 bases, there was a span of 10 bases. Germline lookup yields CDR1 KGHDR and CDR2 SFDVKD. CDR3 bases: TGTGCCACCAGTGATTTGCGATTGGGCGACGAGCAGTACTTC. This translates into CATSDLRLGDEQYF.

There are many counts of this clonotype. The chain carries TRBV5-1 and TRBJ1-6; 8 bases are shared with TRBD1. The CDR3 contains 13 residues. V gave up 7 bases and J gave up 10 bases; unmatched junction bases: 7. Germline lookup yields CDR1 SGHRS and CDR2 YFSETQ. CDR3 region: CASRETGESPLHF. The CDR3 DNA reads TGCGCCAGCCGTGAGACAGGGGAGTCACCCCTCCACTTT.

CDR3 sequence reads: CASSWPRDRGYTGELFF. CDR3 sequence (DNA): TGTGCCAGCAGTTGGCCACGGGACAGGGGCTACACCGGGGAGCTGTTTTTT. This chain connects TRBV6-5 to TRBJ2-2; 10 bases match TRBD1. Germline V gene data show CDR1 as MNHEY and CDR2 as SVGAGI. The CDR3 loop spans 17 amino acids. V was pared by 4 bases and J by 3 bases, with 8 bases of the junction left unmatched.

In this sample, this clonotype turned up many times. This sequence joins TRBV12-3 or TRBV12-4 and TRBJ1-2; perhaps TRBD1 as D (5 bases). The V gene lost 2 bases and the J gene lost 6 bases, with 10 bases spanning the gap. The CDR3 loop spans 13 amino acids. The CDR3 loop reads CASSLSRDDGYTF. The CDR3 nucleotides read TGTGCCAGCAGTTTAAGCAGGGATGATGGCTACACCTTC.

This clonotype was seen ten or more times. This rearrangement joins TRBV12-3 or TRBV12-4 to TRBJ1-1; no reliable D call. CDR3 length: 12 residues. Between the trimmed V and J ends, which lost 1 base and 5 bases, there was a span of 5 bases. Written as DNA, the CDR3 is TGTGCCAGCAGTTTAGGTAGAACTGAAGCTTTCTTT. The encoded protein is CASSLGRTEAFF.

With regard to this clonotype: A much more abundant neighbour one base away suggests this may be a read error. The rearrangement joins TRBV5-1 to TRBJ2-6, with D possibly matching TRBD1 (5 bases). CDR1 is SGHRS, CDR2 YFSETQ, per germline. The CDR3 runs to 15 residues. CDR3 nucleotides: TGCGCCAGCAGCCCGGACGTCTCTGGGGCCAACGCCCTGACTTTC. Amino acids: CASSPDVSGANALTF.

This clonotype was counted a few times. The rearrangement links TRBV5-6 to TRBJ2-5, with D perhaps being TRBD1 or TRBD2 (6 bases each). CDR1 is SGHDT and CDR2 is YYEEEE in the germline V gene. Trimming took 6 bases from V and 4 from J, leaving 13 bases between them. CDR3 length: 13 residues. The CDR3 DNA follows: TGTGCCAGCACCCAACGGGGGCGAGAGACCCAGTACTTC. This sequence encodes CASTQRGRETQYF. The variable domain in full, with the rest retrieved from reference TRBV5-6 and TRBJ2-5, is DAGVTQSPTHLIKTRGQQVTLRCSPKSGHDTVSWYQQALGQGPQFIFQYYEEEERQRGNFPDRFSGHQFPNYSSELNVNALLLGDSALYLCASTQRGRETQYFGPGTRLLVL.